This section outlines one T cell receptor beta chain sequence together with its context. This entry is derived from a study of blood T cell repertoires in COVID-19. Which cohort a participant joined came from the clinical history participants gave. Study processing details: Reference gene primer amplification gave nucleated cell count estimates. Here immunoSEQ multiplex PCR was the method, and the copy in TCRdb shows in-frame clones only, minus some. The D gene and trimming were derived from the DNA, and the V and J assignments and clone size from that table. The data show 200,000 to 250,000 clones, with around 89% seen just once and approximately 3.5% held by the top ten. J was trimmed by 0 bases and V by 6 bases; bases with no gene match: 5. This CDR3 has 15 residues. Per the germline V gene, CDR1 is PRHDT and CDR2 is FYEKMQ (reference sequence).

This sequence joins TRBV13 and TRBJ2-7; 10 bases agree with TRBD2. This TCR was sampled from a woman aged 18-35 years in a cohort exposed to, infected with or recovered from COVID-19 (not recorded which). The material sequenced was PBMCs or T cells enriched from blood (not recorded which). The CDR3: CASSQLAGLSYEQYF. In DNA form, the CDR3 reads TGTGCCAGCAGTCAACTAGCGGGGCTCTCCTACGAGCAGTACTTC.